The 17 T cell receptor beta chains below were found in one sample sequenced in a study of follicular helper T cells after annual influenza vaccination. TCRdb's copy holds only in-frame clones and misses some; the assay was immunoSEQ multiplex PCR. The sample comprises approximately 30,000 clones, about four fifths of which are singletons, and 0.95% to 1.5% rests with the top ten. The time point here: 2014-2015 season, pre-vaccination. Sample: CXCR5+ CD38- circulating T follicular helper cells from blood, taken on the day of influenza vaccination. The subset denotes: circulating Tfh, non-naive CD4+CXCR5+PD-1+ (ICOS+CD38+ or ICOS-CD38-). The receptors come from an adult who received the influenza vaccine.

CDR3 DNA: TGTGCCAGCAGTGGGAGGACAGGGAACAGCAATCAGCCCCAGCATTTT. Translated, it gives CASSGRTGNSNQPQHF. V usage is TRBV6-1 and J usage is TRBJ1-5; 8 nucleotides align to TRBD1. The CDR3 totals 16 residues. V was clipped by 4 bases and J by 1 base; unmatched bases: 6. Germline assignment: CDR1 MNHNS and CDR2 SASEGT.

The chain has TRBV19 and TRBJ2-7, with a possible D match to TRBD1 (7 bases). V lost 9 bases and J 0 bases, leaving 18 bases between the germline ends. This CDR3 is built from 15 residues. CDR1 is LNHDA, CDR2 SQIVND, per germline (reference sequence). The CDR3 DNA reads TGTGCCAGCAGGAGGGGACAGCAGAGCTCCTACGAGCAGTACTTC. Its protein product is CASRRGQQSSYEQYF.

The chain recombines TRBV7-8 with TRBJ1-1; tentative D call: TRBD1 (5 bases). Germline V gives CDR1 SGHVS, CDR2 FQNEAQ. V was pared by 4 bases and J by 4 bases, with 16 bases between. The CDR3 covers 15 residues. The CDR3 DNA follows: TGTGCCAGCAGCTCCATCACTGGGGGGGTCACTGAAGCTTTCTTT. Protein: CASSSITGGVTEAFF.

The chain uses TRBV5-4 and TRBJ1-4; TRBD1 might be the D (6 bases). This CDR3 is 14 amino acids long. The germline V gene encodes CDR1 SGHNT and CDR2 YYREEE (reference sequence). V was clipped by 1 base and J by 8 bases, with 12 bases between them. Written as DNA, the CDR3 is TGTGCCAGCAGCTTGTACAGGGAACGGGAAAAACTGTTTTTT. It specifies CASSLYREREKLFF.

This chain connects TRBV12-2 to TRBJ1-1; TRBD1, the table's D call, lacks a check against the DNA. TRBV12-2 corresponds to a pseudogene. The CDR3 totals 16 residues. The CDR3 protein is CASRFGQGVERTEAFF. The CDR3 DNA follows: TGTGCAAGTCGCTTTGGACAGGGTGTCGAGAGGACTGAAGCTTTCTTT.

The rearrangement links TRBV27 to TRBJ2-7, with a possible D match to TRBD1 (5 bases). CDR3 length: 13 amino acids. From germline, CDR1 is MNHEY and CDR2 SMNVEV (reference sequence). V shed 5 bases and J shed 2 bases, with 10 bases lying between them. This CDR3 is CASSPGSTYEQYF. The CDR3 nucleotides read TGTGCCAGCAGTCCAGGGTCCACCTACGAGCAGTACTTC.

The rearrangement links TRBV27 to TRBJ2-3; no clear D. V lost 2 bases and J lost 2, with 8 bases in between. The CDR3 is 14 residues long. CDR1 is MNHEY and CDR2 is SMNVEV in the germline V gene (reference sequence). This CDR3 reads CASSLMADTDTQYF. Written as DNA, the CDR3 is TGTGCCAGCAGTTTAATGGCAGACACAGATACGCAGTATTTT.

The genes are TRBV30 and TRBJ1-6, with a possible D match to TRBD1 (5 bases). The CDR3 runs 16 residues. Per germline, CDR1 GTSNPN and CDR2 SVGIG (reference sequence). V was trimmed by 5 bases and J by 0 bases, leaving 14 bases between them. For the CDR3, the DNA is TGTGCCTGGTCGCAGACAGCTAGCTCCTATAATTCACCCCTCCACTTT. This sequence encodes CAWSQTASSYNSPLHF.

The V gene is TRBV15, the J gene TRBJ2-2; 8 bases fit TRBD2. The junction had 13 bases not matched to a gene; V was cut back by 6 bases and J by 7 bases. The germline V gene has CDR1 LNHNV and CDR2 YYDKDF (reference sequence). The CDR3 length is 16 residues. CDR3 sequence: CATSPITGGRGGELFF. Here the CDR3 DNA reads TGTGCCACCAGTCCTATAACGGGAGGGCGGGGCGGGGAGCTGTTTTTT. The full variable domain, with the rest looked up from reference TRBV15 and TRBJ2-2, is DAMVIQNPRYQVTQFGKPVTLSCSQTLNHNVMYWYQQKSSQAPKLLFHYYDKDFNNEADTPDNFQSRRPNTSFCFLDIRSPGLGDTAMYLCATSPITGGRGGELFFGEGSRLTVL.

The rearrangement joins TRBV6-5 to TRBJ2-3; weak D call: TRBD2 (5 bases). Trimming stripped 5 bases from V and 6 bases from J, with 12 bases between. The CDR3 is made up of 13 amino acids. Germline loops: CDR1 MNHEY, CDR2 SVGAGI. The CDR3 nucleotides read TGTGCCAGCAGTGAAGCGGCCAGGGATACGCAGTATTTT. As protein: CASSEAARDTQYF.

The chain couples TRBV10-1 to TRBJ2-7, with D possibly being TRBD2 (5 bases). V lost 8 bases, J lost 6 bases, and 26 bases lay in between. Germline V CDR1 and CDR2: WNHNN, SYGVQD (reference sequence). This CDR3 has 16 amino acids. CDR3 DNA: TGCGCCAGCCTACTATTCCTACAGCGGCCGGGTTGCGAGCAGTACTTC. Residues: CASLLFLQRPGCEQYF.

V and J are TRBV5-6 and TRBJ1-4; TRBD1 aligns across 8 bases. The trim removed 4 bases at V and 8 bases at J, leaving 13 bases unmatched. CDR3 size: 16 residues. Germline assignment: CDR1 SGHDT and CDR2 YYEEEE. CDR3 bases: TGTGCCAGCAGCCGCACCGGACAGGGAGGAAACGAAAAACTGTTTTTT. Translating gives CASSRTGQGGNEKLFF.

For the CDR3, the DNA is TGTGCCAGCTCACCGGGGGGGGCAGGGTCCAGAGGAGCTTTCTTT. Translating it yields CASSPGGAGSRGAFF. The chain has TRBV18 and TRBJ1-1; possibly TRBD1 for D (6 bases). The CDR3 spans 15 residues. Trimming stripped 3 bases from V and 10 bases from J, with 21 bases between. Germline CDR1 reads KGHSH; CDR2 reads LQKENI. Together with reference TRBV18 and TRBJ1-1, the CDR3 gives the full variable domain: NAGVMQNPRHLVRRRGQEARLRCSPMKGHSHVYWYRQLPEEGLKFMVYLQKENIIDESGMPKERFSAEFPKEGPSILRIQQVVRGDSAAYFCASSPGGAGSRGAFFGQGTRLTVV.

The CDR3: CASSLRVAGGRYNEQFF. The CDR3 DNA reads as TGTGCCAGCAGCTTACGGGTAGCGGGAGGGAGGTACAATGAGCAGTTCTTC. The V and J genes are TRBV11-2 and TRBJ2-1; 11 nucleotides agree with TRBD2. The CDR3 has 17 residues. Trimming removed 2 bases from V and 4 bases from J; junction bases left unmatched: 7. CDR1 SGHAT and CDR2 FQNNGV come from the germline V gene.

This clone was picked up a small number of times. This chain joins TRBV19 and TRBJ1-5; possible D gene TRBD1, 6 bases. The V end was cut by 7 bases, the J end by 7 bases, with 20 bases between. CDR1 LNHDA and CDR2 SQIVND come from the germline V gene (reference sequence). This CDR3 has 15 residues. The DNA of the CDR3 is TGTGCCAGTAATCGGCAGGGGCCCTCGGGACAGCCCCAGCATTTT. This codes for CASNRQGPSGQPQHF.

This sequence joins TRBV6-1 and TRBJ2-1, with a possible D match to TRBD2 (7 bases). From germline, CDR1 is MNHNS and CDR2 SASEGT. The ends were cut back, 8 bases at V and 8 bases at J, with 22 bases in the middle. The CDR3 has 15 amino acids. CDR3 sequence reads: CASGGRGKAGHEQFF. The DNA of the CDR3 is TGTGCCAGCGGGGGGCGGGGCAAAGCGGGGCATGAGCAGTTCTTC.

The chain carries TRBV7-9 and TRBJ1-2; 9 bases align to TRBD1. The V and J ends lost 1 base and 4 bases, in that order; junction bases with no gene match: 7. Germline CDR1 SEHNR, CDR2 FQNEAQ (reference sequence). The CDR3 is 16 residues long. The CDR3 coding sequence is TGTGCCAGCAGCTTAGAGGGGGACAGGGCTGCCTATGGCTACACCTTC. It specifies CASSLEGDRAAYGYTF.